This T cell receptor (beta chain) was profiled in a study of post-analysis software for immune sequencing data. This clonotype occurred many times. What it binds is not known. CDR3 size: 13 residues. Trimming left V 5 bases short and J 4 bases short, with 11 bases between. The V gene's germline CDR1 is MNHNY and CDR2 SVGAGI (reference sequence). Unique-molecular-identifier-tagged TCR beta cDNA libraries were used. One entry per CDR3 protein results from TCRdb running MiXCR on the PCR reads. The sample gives under 650,000 distinct CDR3 sequences, roughly 47% of which show up once; under 2% is in the top ten. Study conclusions and caveats: In patients, TRBV5-6, TRBV5-1 and TRBV20-1 belonged to four or five TRBV segments found more frequently than in controls.

V usage is TRBV6-6 and J usage is TRBJ1-2; maybe TRBD1 (5 bases). This clonotype originated in a girl aged 10 to 17 with multiple sclerosis. The sequenced sample was blood. The CDR3, as DNA: TGTGCCAGCAGTCTGGGGGAGATCTATGGCTACACCTTC. It encodes CASSLGEIYGYTF.